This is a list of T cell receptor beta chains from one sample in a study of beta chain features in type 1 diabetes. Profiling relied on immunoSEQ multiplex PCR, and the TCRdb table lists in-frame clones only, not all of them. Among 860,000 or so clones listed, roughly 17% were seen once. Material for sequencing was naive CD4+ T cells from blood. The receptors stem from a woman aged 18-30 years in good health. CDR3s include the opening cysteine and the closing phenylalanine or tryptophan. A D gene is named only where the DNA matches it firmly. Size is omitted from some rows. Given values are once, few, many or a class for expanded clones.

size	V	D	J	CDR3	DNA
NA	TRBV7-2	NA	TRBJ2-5	CASSLVLAEQETQYF	TGTGCCAGCAGCTTAGTTTTAGCGGAACAAGAGACCCAGTACTTC
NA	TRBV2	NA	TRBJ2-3	CASSNGVGTDTQYF	TGTGCCAGCAGTAATGGCGTGGGGACAGATACGCAGTATTTT
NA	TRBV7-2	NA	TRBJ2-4	CASSQGRVPGINIQYF	TGCGCCAGCAGCCAAGGTCGAGTTCCGGGGATAAACATTCAGTACTTC
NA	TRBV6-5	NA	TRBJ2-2	CASSLWTDLNTGELFF	TGTGCCAGCAGTTTATGGACAGACCTGAACACCGGGGAGCTGTTTTTT
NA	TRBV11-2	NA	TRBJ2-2	CASLKRSQSYTGELFF	TGTGCCAGCCTGAAGAGGAGTCAGAGCTACACCGGGGAGCTGTTTTTT
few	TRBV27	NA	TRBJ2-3	CASRGLSATDTQYF	TGTGCCAGCAGGGGACTTTCGGCGACAGATACGCAGTATTTT
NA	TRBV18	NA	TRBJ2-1	CASSDLSSYNEQFF	TGTGCCAGCTCTGACCTAAGCTCCTACAATGAGCAGTTCTTC
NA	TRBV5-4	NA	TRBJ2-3	CASSLGLSQRRGTDTQYF	TGTGCCAGCAGCCTGGGGTTGAGTCAGCGGAGGGGCACAGATACGCAGTATTTT
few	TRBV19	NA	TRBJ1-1	CASTAPRVSTEAFF	TGTGCCAGTACCGCCCCCCGGGTCTCCACTGAAGCTTTCTTT
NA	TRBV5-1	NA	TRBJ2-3	CASRWGNTDTQYF	TGCGCCAGCAGGTGGGGCAACACAGATACGCAGTATTTT
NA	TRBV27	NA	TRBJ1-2	CASSLSPVPPGYGYTF	TGTGCCAGCAGTTTATCGCCAGTCCCTCCTGGGTATGGCTACACCTTC
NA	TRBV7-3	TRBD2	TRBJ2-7	CASSLWTWGTTTYEQYF	TGTGCCAGCAGCCTCTGGACTTGGGGGACTACAACCTACGAGCAGTACTTC
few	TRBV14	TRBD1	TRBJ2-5	CASSRTGGWETQYF	TGTGCCAGCAGCCGAACAGGGGGCTGGGAGACCCAGTACTTC
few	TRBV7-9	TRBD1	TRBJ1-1	CASSLEGDRDEAFF	TGTGCCAGCAGCTTAGAAGGGGACAGAGATGAAGCTTTCTTT
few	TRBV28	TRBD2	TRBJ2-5	CASSFPGLAVVGAQYF	TGTGCCAGCAGTTTTCCGGGACTAGCCGTAGTTGGGGCCCAGTACTTC
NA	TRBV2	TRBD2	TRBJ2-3	CASSVGLAGADTQYF	TGTGCCAGCAGTGTGGGACTAGCGGGAGCGGATACGCAGTATTTT
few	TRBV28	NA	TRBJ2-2	CASSPEFITGELFF	TGTGCCAGCAGTCCCGAATTCATTACCGGGGAGCTGTTTTTT
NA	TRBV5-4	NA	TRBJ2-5	CATSRDRETQYF	TGTGCCACCTCGCGGGATAGGGAGACCCAGTACTTC
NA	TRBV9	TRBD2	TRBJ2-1	CASSVELGTSGRNEQFF	TGTGCCAGCAGCGTAGAACTGGGGACTAGCGGGAGAAATGAGCAGTTCTTC
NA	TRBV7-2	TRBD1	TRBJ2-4	CASSRTGGIAKNIQYF	TGTGCCAGCAGCCGCACAGGGGGCATAGCCAAAAACATTCAGTACTTC
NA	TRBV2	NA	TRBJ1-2	CASSPYDGYTF	TGTGCCAGCAGTCCCTATGATGGCTACACCTTC
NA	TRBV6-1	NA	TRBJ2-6	CASSPGGGPRTF	TGTGCCAGCAGTCCCGGCGGGGGCCCACGGACTTTC
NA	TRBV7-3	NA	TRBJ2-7	CASSLGTDSYEQYF	TGTGCCAGCAGCTTGGGGACCGACTCCTACGAGCAGTACTTC
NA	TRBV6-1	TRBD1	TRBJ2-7	CASSVRTGDEQYF	TGTGCCAGCAGTGTACGGACAGGGGACGAGCAGTACTTC
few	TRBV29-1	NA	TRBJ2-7	CSVEDSNYDEQYF	TGCAGCGTTGAAGACTCGAACTACGACGAGCAGTACTTC
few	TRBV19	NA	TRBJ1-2	CASRPPRRGNYGYTF	TGTGCCAGCCGGCCGCCGAGGAGGGGTAACTATGGCTACACCTTC